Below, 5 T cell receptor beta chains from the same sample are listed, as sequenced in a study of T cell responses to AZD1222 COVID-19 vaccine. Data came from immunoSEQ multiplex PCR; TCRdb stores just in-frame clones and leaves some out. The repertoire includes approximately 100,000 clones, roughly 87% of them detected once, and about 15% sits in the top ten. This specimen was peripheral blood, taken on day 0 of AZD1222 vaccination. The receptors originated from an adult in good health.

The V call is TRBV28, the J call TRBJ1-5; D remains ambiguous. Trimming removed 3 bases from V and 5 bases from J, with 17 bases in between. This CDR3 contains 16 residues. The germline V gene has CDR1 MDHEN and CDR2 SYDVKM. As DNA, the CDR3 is TGTGCCAGCAGTTTCTCTGGGTCGTTAGCAGATCAGCCCCAGCATTTT. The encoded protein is CASSFSGSLADQPQHF.

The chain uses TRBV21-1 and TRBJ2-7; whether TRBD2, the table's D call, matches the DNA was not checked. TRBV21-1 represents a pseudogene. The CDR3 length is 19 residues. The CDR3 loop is CASSNPRQEGSESHYEQYF. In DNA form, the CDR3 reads TGTGCCAGCAGCAATCCCCGTCAGGAGGGGTCTGAATCCCACTACGAGCAGTACTTC.

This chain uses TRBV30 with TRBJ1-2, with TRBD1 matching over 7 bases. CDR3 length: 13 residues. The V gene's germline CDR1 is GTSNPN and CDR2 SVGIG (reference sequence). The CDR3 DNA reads TGTGCTCAAGTTAGGGACAGTAACTATGGCTACACCTTC. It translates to CAQVRDSNYGYTF. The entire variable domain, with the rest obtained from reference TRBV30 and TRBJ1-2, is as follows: SQTIHQWPATLVQPVGSPLSLECTVEGTSNPNLYWYRQAAGRGLQLLFYSVGIGQISSEVPQNLSASRPQDRQFILSSKKLLLSDSGFYLCAQVRDSNYGYTFGSGTRLTVV.

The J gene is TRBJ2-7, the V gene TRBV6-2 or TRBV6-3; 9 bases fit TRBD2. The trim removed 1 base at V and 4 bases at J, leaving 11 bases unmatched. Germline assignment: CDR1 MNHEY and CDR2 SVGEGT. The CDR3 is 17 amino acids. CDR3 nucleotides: TGTGCCAGCAGTTACTTACGCAGGCTAGCGGGACGGTACGAGCAGTACTTC. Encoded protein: CASSYLRRLAGRYEQYF.

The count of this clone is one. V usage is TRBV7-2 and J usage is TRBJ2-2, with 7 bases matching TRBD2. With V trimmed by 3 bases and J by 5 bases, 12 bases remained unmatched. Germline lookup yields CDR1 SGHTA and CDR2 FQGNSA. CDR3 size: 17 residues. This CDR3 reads CASSFPLLAPMTGELFF. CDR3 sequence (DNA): TGTGCCAGCAGCTTCCCCTTACTAGCGCCTATGACCGGGGAGCTGTTTTTT.